Below, one T cell receptor beta chain is given with its context. This specimen comes from a study of tumor-infiltrating lymphocytes in oesophageal squamous cell carcinoma. TCRdb fed the PCR reads into MiXCR, producing one record per CDR3 protein. Among more than 10,000 distinct CDR3 sequences listed, more than 40% were seen once. The receptor was isolated from a male donor with esophageal squamous cell carcinoma. What was sequenced was normal esophageal tissue next to the tumor.

In nucleotides, the CDR3 is TGTGCCAGCAGGGGGACTAGGGGTTACAATGAGCAGTTCTTC. Translating gives CASRGTRGYNEQFF. The chain couples TRBV12-3 or TRBV12-4 to TRBJ2-1; 8 bases fit TRBD2. J gave up 4 bases and V 6 bases, and 5 bases lay outside the gene matches. CDR3 length equals 14 residues.